Sequencing of this T cell receptor (beta chain) was carried out in a study of T cell changes during pregnancy in multiple sclerosis. The table came from immunoSEQ multiplex PCR; TCRdb's copy has only in-frame clones and leaves some out. The repertoire consists of about 35,000 clones, with about 90% occurring once and the leading ten covering 3.5%. The CDR3 has 15 amino acids. The germline V gene has CDR1 SGDLS and CDR2 YYNGEE. Trimming at V came to 1 base and at J to 2 bases, leaving 4 bases not matched to a gene. This sample comprised CD8+ T cells from peripheral blood mononuclear cells, obtained in the third trimester of pregnancy. V and J are TRBV9 and TRBJ2-3, with 7 bases fitting TRBD2. The clonotype originates from a female donor with multiple sclerosis, enrolled in a pregnancy study. CDR3 sequence: CASSVLAAPTDTQYF. DNA for the CDR3: TGTGCCAGCAGCGTACTAGCGGCCCCCACAGATACGCAGTATTTT.